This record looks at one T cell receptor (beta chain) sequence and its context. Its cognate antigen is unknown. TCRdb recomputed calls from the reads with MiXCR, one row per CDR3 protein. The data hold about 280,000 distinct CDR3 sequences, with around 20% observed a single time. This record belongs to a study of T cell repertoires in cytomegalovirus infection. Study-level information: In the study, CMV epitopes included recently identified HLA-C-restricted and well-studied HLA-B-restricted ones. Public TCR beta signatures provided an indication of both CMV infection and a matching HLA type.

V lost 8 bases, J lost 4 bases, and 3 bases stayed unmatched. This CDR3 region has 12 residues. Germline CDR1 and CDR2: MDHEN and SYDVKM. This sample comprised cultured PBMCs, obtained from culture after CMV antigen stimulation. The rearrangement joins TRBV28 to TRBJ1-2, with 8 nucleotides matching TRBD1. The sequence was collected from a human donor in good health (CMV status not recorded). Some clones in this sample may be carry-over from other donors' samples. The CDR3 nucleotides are TGTGCCAGCGGGACAGGCCTCTATGGCTACACCTTC. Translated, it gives CASGTGLYGYTF.